This is a list of T cell receptor beta chains from one sample in a study of memory CD4+ T cells and cytomegalovirus serostatus. The method was immunoSEQ multiplex PCR; TCRdb's version includes in-frame clones alone and lacks a portion of them. This sample carries some 46,000 clones, about four fifths of them seen once, and the ten largest clones take roughly 1.1%. Material: memory CD4+ T cells from blood. The origin of the receptors is an adult in good health and CMV-seronegative. CDR3s include the opening cysteine and the closing phenylalanine or tryptophan. D genes are given only for firm matches. The size of a clone is reported for some rows only, either as once, few or many, or as a class for expanded clones.

>-|TRBV30|TRBJ2-5|-
CAWSHGAGETQYF
TGTGCCTGGAGTCATGGGGCGGGAGAGACCCAGTACTTC
>-|TRBV6-6|TRBJ1-5|-
CASRGFSNQPQHF
TGTGCCAGCCGCGGTTTTAGCAATCAGCCCCAGCATTTT
>TRBD2|TRBV11-3|TRBJ2-3|-
CASSWLPGLAADTQYF
TGTGCCAGCAGCTGGCTCCCGGGACTAGCGGCAGATACGCAGTATTTT
>TRBD2|TRBV7-2|TRBJ2-1|-
CASSRTSGPYNEQFF
TGTGCCAGCAGCCGGACTAGCGGGCCTTACAATGAGCAGTTCTTC
>-|TRBV19|TRBJ1-3|once
CASSIEKRISGNTIYF
TGTGCCAGTAGTATAGAGAAAAGGATCTCTGGAAACACCATATATTTT
>-|TRBV19|TRBJ1-2|-
CASSISRDFYTF
TGTGCCAGTAGTATAAGTCGGGACTTCTACACCTTC
>-|TRBV4-2|TRBJ2-3|-
CASSQDLLADTQYF
TGTGCCAGCAGCCAAGATCTACTGGCAGATACGCAGTATTTT
>-|TRBV10-3|TRBJ1-2|-
CAASAQGRVNYGYTF
TGTGCCGCCAGCGCCCAGGGCAGGGTTAACTATGGCTACACCTTC
>-|TRBV20-1|TRBJ2-7|-
CSARDAYEQYF
TGCAGTGCTAGAGACGCCTACGAGCAGTACTTC
>-|TRBV6-5|TRBJ2-2|once
CASSYVSRGELFF
TGTGCCAGCAGTTATGTCTCTCGTGGGGAGCTGTTTTTT
>TRBD2|TRBV5-1|TRBJ2-7|-
CASSPLGGSSYEQYF
TGCGCCAGCAGCCCTCTGGGAGGGAGCTCCTACGAGCAGTACTTC
>-|TRBV7-2|TRBJ2-2|-
CASSWPLGNQHTGELFF
TGTGCCAGCAGCTGGCCCCTCGGGAACCAGCACACCGGGGAGCTGTTTTTT
>-|TRBV6-1|TRBJ1-1|-
CASSGRFNTEAFF
TGTGCCAGCAGTGGACGGTTCAACACTGAAGCTTTCTTT
>-|TRBV5-4|TRBJ1-4|-
CASSLEGLGEKLFF
TGTGCCAGCAGCTTGGAGGGGCTTGGAGAAAAACTGTTTTTT
>TRBD1|TRBV2|TRBJ1-4|-
CASKQGAQGEKLFF
TGTGCCAGCAAGCAGGGGGCGCAGGGGGAAAAACTGTTTTTT
>-|TRBV30|TRBJ2-1|once
CAWSRGRTGYSSYNEQFF
TGTGCCTGGAGTAGGGGTAGAACAGGATATAGCTCCTACAATGAGCAGTTCTTC
>TRBD1|TRBV5-1|TRBJ2-2|-
CASRQDRTGELFF
TGCGCCAGCAGGCAGGACAGGACCGGGGAGCTGTTTTTT
>-|TRBV5-4|TRBJ1-2|-
CASSYDRYGYTF
TGTGCCAGCAGCTATGACAGATATGGCTACACCTTC
>-|TRBV27|TRBJ2-6|-
CASSSLSGANVLTF
TGTGCCAGCAGTTCCCTCTCTGGGGCCAACGTCCTGACTTTC
>-|TRBV6-1|TRBJ1-4|-
CASRLDGLNEKLFF
TGTGCCAGCAGATTAGACGGTCTTAATGAAAAACTGTTTTTT
>TRBD1|TRBV9|TRBJ1-5|-
CASSRTGNVNQPQHF
TGTGCCAGCAGTAGGACAGGGAATGTCAATCAGCCCCAGCATTTT
>TRBD2|TRBV18|TRBJ2-2|-
CASSPPGLAGGVGELFF
TGTGCCAGCTCACCACCGGGACTAGCGGGAGGAGTCGGGGAGCTGTTTTTT
>TRBD1|TRBV30|TRBJ2-2|-
CAHGDRGPPTNTGELFF
TGTGCCCACGGGGACAGGGGGCCCCCTACCAACACCGGGGAGCTGTTTTTT
>-|TRBV11-2|TRBJ2-7|-
CASSLVRRGSYEQYF
TGTGCCAGCAGCTTAGTTAGGAGGGGTTCCTACGAGCAGTACTTC
>-|TRBV11-2|TRBJ1-3|-
CASSLTASGYSGNTIYF
TGTGCCAGCAGCTTAACGGCATCGGGATACTCTGGAAACACCATATATTTT
>TRBD1|TRBV27|TRBJ2-7|-
CASSSTGTGIYEQYF
TGTGCCAGCAGTTCCACCGGGACAGGGATCTACGAGCAGTACTTC
>TRBD1|TRBV19|TRBJ1-5|-
CASSGQVVQPQHF
TGTGCCAGTTCGGGACAGGTAGTTCAGCCCCAGCATTTT
>TRBD2|TRBV11-3|TRBJ2-1|-
CASSSQRGSYNEQFF
TGTGCCAGCAGCTCACAGCGGGGCTCCTACAATGAGCAGTTCTTC
>TRBD2|TRBV2|TRBJ2-1|-
CASSDGTRSINEQFF
TGTGCCAGCAGTGACGGGACTAGGTCTATCAATGAGCAGTTCTTC
>TRBD2|TRBV19|TRBJ2-2|-
CASSLLAGTNTGELFF
TGTGCCAGTAGCCTACTAGCGGGGACGAACACCGGGGAGCTGTTTTTT
>TRBD1|TRBV7-2|TRBJ1-1|few
CASSFLTGQGKDTEAFF
TGTGCCAGCAGCTTTCTTACGGGACAGGGGAAAGACACTGAAGCTTTCTTT
>TRBD2|TRBV15|TRBJ2-3|-
CATSPRIGEGPADTQYF
TGTGCCACCAGCCCCCGGATAGGGGAGGGCCCCGCAGATACGCAGTATTTT
>TRBD2|TRBV7-6|TRBJ2-1|-
CASSSNRGPREAHEQFF
TGTGCCAGCAGCTCGAACCGGGGGCCGCGGGAGGCTCACGAGCAGTTCTTC
>-|TRBV6-1|TRBJ2-7|-
CASGAWGAEQYF
TGTGCCAGCGGAGCTTGGGGCGCCGAGCAGTACTTC
>TRBD2|TRBV7-7|TRBJ2-2|once
CASSLISGSGELFF
TGTGCCAGCAGCTTAATTAGCGGGAGCGGGGAGCTGTTTTTT
>TRBD1|TRBV10-3|TRBJ2-4|-
CAISPTGDKNIQYF
TGTGCCATCAGCCCGACAGGGGACAAAAACATTCAGTACTTC
>-|TRBV2|TRBJ1-5|-
CASKPQGLSNQPQHF
TGTGCCAGCAAACCACAGGGTCTTAGCAATCAGCCCCAGCATTTT
>-|TRBV11-3|TRBJ2-7|-
CASSFGGDFSNEQYF
TGTGCCAGCAGCTTCGGTGGGGACTTCTCCAACGAGCAGTACTTC
>-|TRBV5-8|TRBJ1-1|-
CASTRVGEAFF
TGTGCCAGCACCAGAGTAGGTGAAGCTTTCTTT
>-|TRBV7-2|TRBJ1-1|few
CASSFGQGNTEAFF
TGTGCCAGCAGCTTCGGGCAGGGGAACACTGAAGCTTTCTTT
>TRBD2|TRBV11-2|TRBJ2-1|-
CASRTDSGVYYNEQFF
TGTGCCAGCAGGACGGATAGCGGGGTTTACTACAATGAGCAGTTCTTC
>-|TRBV11-1|TRBJ1-1|-
CASSLTDTEAFF
TGTGCCAGCAGCTTGACGGACACTGAAGCTTTCTTT
>-|TRBV19|TRBJ1-5|few
CASSIGWVGNQPQHF
TGTGCCAGTAGTATAGGATGGGTGGGGAATCAGCCCCAGCATTTT
>TRBD1|TRBV5-4|TRBJ1-1|-
CVSGVAGQGNTEAFF
TGTGTCAGCGGAGTCGCAGGACAGGGGAATACTGAAGCTTTCTTT
>-|TRBV10-2|TRBJ2-5|-
CASRDRSVGETQYF
TGCGCCAGCAGAGACCGTTCGGTGGGGGAGACCCAGTACTTC
>TRBD2|TRBV7-8|TRBJ2-6|once
CASSRGLAGLSGANVLTF
TGTGCCAGCAGCCGGGGACTAGCGGGCCTCTCTGGGGCCAACGTCCTGACTTTC
>-|TRBV5-5|TRBJ2-4|-
CASSSGLGGAKNIQYF
TGTGCCAGCAGTTCCGGACTCGGGGGTGCCAAAAACATTCAGTACTTC
>-|TRBV30|TRBJ1-5|-
CAWSVLGGNQPQHF
TGTGCCTGGAGTGTACTGGGGGGCAATCAGCCCCAGCATTTT
>-|TRBV5-1|TRBJ2-1|-
CASSKPGTNEQFF
TGCGCCAGCAGCAAACCCGGGACGAATGAGCAGTTCTTC
>-|TRBV14|TRBJ1-1|-
CASSQGNEAFF
TGTGCCAGCAGCCAAGGCAATGAAGCTTTCTTT
>TRBD2|TRBV7-9|TRBJ2-2|-
CASSLGGRARTGELFF
TGTGCCAGCAGCTTAGGCGGGAGGGCCCGCACCGGGGAGCTGTTTTTT
>-|TRBV23-1|TRBJ2-5|-
CASSQSKGGEVQETQYF
TGCGCCAGCAGTCAATCGAAGGGGGGCGAAGTGCAAGAGACCCAGTACTTC
>TRBD2|TRBV18|TRBJ2-7|-
CASSPRGGKYEQYF
TGTGCCAGCTCACCCCGGGGAGGGAAGTACGAGCAGTACTTC